A single T cell receptor beta chain is shown here with its context. This clonotype was seen a handful of times. The specificity of this receptor is unknown. The record has no base qualities; no much larger clone is one base away. Ophthalmopathy patients had moderately to severely active disease, Clinical Activity Score of at least 3, NOSPECS grade of at least 4, and duration under 3 months. Exclusion was applied to patients with uncontrolled infections, other autoimmune diseases, pregnancy or lactation. Clinical symptoms, serum thyroxine and TRAb, thyroid ultrasound, and orbital computed tomography formed the basis for the diagnoses. PBMCs were isolated from around 10 ml of fresh peripheral blood by Ficoll-Paque density gradient centrifugation. Trizol reagent was used to extract total RNA, and RNA quality was then checked on an Agilent 2100 Bioanalyzer. This sample was included in a study of T cells in Graves' hyperthyroidism and ophthalmopathy (dated by TCRdb to the late 2010s). Notes on the research overall: Peripheral blood was sampled at the time of initial diagnosis, prior to any treatment. A discovery cohort of about a hundred patients, about 40 with Graves' ophthalmopathy and 55 to 65 with stable Graves' hyperthyroidism, was used to find distinguishing TCR V-J signatures. Whether ophthalmopathy could be predicted prospectively was tested in an independent validation cohort made up of under 20 hyperthyroidism patients plus 17 patients who later progressed to ophthalmopathy. The 100 or so discovery patients were randomly split 7:3 into training and test sets. Thyroid tissue and blood T-cell repertoires from several Graves' hyperthyroidism patients were also compared in the study. After sampling, hyperthyroidism patients received methimazole starting at 30 mg daily, and ophthalmopathy patients received high-dose intravenous methylprednisolone. The paper reports TCR Vbeta CDR3 sequencing of more than 120 peripheral blood samples: approximately 41 ophthalmopathy, roughly 74 hyperthyroidism and around 17 progressor patients.

The junction carries 11 bases between V and J, which are trimmed by 2 bases and 0 bases respectively. CDR3 length: 16 amino acids, cysteine to phenylalanine. This entry keeps only the CDR3 DNA: 48 bases, framed from base 1. For CDR1 and CDR2, the germline V gene lists SGHDN and FVKESK. Study-level results and caveats: In validation, the model predicted progression to ophthalmopathy a median of about 5.9 months before onset, with 65% to 71% sensitivity and about 72% specificity. Most expanded thyroid clonotypes (frequency above 0.001) were also detected in blood, suggesting blood repertoires may reflect thyroid immune responses. Sample size was not statistically predetermined, and blinding of investigators to group allocation was not performed. A 13 V-J signature model separated ophthalmopathy from stable hyperthyroidism, with about 88% sensitivity and about 81% specificity in cross-validation and 80%/75% in testing.

The TCR beta CDR3 regions were amplified from the RNA transcripts. For the first round of RT-PCR on the TCR CDR3, the HTBI primer set was used together with the Qiagen OneStep RT-PCR kit. Libraries were constructed in a second round of multiplex PCR, after which size selection and purification were carried out. The libraries were sequenced on an Illumina HiSeq2000 using paired-end 100 bp reads. Per the source publication's procedure: SOAPnuke was used to process the raw data, with reads discarded if the reads contained adapters or uncalled bases, had a mean Phred below 15, or lacked an exact constant-primer or identifier match. COPE v1.2.5 was used to merge high-quality paired reads, and clonotypes were defined as unique nucleotide sequences. Clonotypes were aligned to IMGT TRBV, TRBD and TRBJ reference segments using MiTCR v1.1. Only V-J combinations with frequency above 0.0001, covering 98% to 99.2% of repertoires, were analysed. The TCS score was defined as F50 (clonal expansion) divided by E x V (chaos), with BLOSUM62-based TCRdist calculated between CDR3 peptides within each V-J. Welch's t-statistics and random forest reduced fewer than 550 V-J features to about 12, which were used in a naive Bayes classifier (R e1071). TCRdb applied fastp at Q25 and MiXCR to the public reads, then kept only in-frame beta chains. A single entry per CDR3 protein holds the most common genes and DNA from its merged rows. The V and J calls and clone size are TCRdb's, not the authors'. For this sample the table gives about 590,000 distinct CDR3 sequences, of which approximately 15% were detected only once. The ten top clones hold 6.5% to 9% of the sample.

The chain is encoded by TRBV14 joined to TRBJ2-4; the D gene identity is not certain. The clonotype was recovered from a woman between 18 and 29 years old with Graves' ophthalmopathy. Source material: blood. Here the CDR3 is given as CASSQTPVKAKNIQYF. Read as DNA, the sequence is TGTGCCAGCAGCCAAACTCCGGTTAAAGCCAAAAACATTCAGTACTTC. With all but the CDR3 taken from the reference TRBV14 and TRBJ2-4 genes, the full variable domain is: EAGVTQFPSHSVIEKGQTVTLRCDPISGHDNLYWYRRVMGKEIKFLLHFVKESKQDESGMPNNRFLAERTGGTYSTLKVQPAELEDSGVYFCASSQTPVKAKNIQYFGAGTRLSVL.